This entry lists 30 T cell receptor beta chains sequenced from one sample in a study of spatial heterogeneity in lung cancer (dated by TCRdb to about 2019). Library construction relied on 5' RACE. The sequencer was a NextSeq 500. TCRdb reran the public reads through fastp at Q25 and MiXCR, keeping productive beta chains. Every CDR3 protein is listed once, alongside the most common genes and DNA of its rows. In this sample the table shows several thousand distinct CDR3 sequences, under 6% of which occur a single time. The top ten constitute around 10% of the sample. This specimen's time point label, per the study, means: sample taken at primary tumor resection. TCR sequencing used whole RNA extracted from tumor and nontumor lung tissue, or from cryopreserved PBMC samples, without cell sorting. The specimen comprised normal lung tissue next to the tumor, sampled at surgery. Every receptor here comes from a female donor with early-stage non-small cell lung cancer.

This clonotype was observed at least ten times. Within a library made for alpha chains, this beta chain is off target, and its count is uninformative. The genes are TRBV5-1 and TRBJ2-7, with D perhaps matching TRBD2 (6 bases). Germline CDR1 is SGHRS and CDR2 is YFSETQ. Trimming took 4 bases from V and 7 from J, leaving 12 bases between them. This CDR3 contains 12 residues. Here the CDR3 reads CASSPPGREQYF. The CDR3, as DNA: TGCGCCAGCAGCCCGCCGGGGAGGGAGCAGTACTTC.

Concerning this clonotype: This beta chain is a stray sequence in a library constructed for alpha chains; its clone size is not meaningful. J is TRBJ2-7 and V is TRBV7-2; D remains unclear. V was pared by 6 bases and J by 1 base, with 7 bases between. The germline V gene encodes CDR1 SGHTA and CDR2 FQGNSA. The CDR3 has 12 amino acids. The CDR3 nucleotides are TGTGCCAGCAGGGCTGGGTCCTACGAGCAGTACTTC. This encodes CASRAGSYEQYF.

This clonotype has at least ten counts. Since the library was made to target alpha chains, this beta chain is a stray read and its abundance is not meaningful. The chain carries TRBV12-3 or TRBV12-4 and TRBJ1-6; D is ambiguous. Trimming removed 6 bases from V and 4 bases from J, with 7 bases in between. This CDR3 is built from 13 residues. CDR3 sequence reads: CASRDLYNSPLHF. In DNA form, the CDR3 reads TGTGCCAGCAGGGACCTTTATAATTCACCCCTCCACTTT.

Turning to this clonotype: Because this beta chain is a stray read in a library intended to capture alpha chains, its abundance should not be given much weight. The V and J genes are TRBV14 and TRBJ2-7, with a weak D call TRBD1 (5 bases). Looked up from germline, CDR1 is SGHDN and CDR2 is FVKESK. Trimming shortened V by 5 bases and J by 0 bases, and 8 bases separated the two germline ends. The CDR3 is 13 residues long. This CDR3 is CASSLGHSYEQYF. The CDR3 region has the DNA TGTGCCAGCAGCTTAGGACACTCCTACGAGCAGTACTTC.

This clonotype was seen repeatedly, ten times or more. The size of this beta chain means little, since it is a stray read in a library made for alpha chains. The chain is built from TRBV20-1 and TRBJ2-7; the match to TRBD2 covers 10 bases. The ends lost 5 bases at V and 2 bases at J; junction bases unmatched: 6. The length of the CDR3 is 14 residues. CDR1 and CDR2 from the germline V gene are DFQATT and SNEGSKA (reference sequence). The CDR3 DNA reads TGCAGTGCTTCACTAGCGGGGAGTACCTACGAGCAGTACTTC. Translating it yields CSASLAGSTYEQYF.

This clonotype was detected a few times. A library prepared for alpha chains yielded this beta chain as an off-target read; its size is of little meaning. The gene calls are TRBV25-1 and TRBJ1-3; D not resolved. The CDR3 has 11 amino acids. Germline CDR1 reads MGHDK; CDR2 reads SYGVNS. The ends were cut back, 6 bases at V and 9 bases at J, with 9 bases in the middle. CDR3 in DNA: TGTGCCAGCAGGTATGGTGGCACCATATATTTT. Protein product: CASRYGGTIYF.

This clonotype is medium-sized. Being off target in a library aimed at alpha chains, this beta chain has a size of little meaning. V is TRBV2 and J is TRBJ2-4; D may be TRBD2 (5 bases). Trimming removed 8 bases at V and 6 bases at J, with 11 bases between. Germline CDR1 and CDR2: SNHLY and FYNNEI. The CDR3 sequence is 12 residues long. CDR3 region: CASEGGRNIQYF. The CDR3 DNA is TGTGCCAGCGAGGGCGGCAGAAACATTCAGTACTTC.

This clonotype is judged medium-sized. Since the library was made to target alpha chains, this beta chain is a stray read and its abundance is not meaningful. The CDR3 spells CASSSRGLQNNEQFF. The CDR3, as DNA: TGTGCCAGCAGTTCTAGGGGACTGCAGAACAATGAGCAGTTCTTC. The chain combines TRBV27 with TRBJ2-1, with D possibly matching TRBD2 (6 bases). Trimming shortened V by 4 bases and J by 5 bases, and 15 bases separated the two germline ends. This CDR3 contains 15 residues. Germline V gives CDR1 MNHEY, CDR2 SMNVEV (reference sequence).

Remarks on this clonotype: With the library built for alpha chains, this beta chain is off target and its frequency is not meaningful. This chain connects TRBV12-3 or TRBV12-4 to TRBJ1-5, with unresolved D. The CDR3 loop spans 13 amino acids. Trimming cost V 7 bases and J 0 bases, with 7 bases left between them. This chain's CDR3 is CASTRGSNQPQHF. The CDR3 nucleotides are TGTGCCAGCACGCGGGGTAGCAATCAGCCCCAGCATTTT.

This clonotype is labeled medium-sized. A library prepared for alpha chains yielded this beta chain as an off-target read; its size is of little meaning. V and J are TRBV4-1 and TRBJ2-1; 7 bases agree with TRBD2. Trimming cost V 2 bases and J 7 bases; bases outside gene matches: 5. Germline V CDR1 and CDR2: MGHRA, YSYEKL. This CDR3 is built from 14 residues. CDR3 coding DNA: TGCGCCAGCAGCCAAACGACTAGCTTGAATGAGCAGTTCTTC. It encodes CASSQTTSLNEQFF.

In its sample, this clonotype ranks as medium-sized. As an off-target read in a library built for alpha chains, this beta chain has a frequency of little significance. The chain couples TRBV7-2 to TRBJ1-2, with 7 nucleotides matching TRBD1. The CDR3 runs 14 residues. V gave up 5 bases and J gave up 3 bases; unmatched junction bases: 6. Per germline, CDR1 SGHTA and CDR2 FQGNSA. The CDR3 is CASSLGQDYYGYTF. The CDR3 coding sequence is TGTGCCAGCAGCCTTGGACAGGACTACTATGGCTACACCTTC.

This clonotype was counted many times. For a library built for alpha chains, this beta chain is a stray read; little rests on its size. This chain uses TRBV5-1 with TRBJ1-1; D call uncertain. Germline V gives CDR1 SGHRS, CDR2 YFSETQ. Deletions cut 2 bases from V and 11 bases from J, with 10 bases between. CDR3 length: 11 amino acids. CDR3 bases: TGCGCCAGCAGCTTCGCAGGAGGTGCTTTCTTT. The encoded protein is CASSFAGGAFF.

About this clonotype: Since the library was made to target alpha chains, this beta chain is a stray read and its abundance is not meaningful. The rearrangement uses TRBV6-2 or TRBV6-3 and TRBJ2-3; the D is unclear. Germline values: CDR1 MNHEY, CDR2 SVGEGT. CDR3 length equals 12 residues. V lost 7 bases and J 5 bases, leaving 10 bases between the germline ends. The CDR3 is CASKSLGDTQYF. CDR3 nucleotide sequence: TGTGCCAGCAAGTCGTTGGGAGATACGCAGTATTTT.

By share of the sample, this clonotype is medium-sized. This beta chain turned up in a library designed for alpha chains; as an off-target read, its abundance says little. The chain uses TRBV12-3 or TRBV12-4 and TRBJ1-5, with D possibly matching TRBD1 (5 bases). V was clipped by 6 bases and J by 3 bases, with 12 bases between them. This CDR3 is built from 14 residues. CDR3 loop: CASSRTGFNQPQHF. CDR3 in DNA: TGTGCCAGCAGCCGCACAGGTTTCAATCAGCCCCAGCATTTT.

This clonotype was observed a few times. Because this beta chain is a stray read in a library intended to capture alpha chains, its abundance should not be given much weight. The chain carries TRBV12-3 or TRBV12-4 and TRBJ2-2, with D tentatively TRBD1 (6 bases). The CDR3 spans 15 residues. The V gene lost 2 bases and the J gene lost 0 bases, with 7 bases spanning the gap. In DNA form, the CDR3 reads TGTGCCAGCAGTTTACGACAGGCGAACACCGGGGAGCTGTTTTTT. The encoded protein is CASSLRQANTGELFF.

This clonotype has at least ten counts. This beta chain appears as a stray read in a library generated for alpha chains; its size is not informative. The CDR3 is CASSLWAGGQPQHF. The CDR3 bases are TGTGCCAGCAGTTTATGGGCAGGCGGTCAGCCCCAGCATTTT. This chain connects TRBV28 to TRBJ1-5; D unresolved. CDR1 is MDHEN and CDR2 is SYDVKM in the germline V gene. V was cut by 0 bases and J by 6 bases, with 9 bases left in between. The CDR3 totals 14 residues. Together with reference TRBV28 and TRBJ1-5, the CDR3 gives the full variable domain: DVKVTQSSRYLVKRTGEKVFLECVQDMDHENMFWYRQDPGLGLRLIYFSYDVKMKEKGDIPEGYSVSREKKERFSLILESASTNQTSMYLCASSLWAGGQPQHFGDGTRLSIL.

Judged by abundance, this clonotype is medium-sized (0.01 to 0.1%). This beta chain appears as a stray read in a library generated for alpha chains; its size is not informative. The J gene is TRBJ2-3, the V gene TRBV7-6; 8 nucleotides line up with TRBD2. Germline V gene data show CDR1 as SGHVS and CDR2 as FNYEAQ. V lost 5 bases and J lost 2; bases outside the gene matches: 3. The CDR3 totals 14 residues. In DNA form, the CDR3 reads TGTGCCAGCAGCCCCGGGAGGGACACAGATACGCAGTATTTT. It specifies CASSPGRDTDTQYF.

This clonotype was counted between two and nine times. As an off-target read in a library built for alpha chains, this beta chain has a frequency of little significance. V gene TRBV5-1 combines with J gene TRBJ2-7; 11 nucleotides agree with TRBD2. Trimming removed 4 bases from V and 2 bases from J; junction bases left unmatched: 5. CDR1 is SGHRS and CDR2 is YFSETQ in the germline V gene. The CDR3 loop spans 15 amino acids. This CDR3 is CASSTGTSGTYEQYF. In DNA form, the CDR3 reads TGCGCCAGCAGCACGGGGACTAGCGGCACCTACGAGCAGTACTTC.

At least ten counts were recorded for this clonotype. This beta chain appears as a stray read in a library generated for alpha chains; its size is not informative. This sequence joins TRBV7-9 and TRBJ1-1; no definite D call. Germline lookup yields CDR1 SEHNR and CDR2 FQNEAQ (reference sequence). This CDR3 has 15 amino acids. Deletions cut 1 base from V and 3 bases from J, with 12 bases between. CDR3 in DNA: TGTGCCAGCAGCTTAGTCTGGGGTTCAGACACTGAAGCTTTCTTT. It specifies CASSLVWGSDTEAFF.

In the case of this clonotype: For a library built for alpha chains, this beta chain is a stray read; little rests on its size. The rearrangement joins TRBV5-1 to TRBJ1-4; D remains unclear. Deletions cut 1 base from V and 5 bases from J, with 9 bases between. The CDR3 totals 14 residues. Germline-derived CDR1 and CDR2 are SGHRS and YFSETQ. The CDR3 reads CASSLTARNEKLFF. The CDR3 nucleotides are TGCGCCAGCAGCTTGACCGCCAGGAATGAAAAACTGTTTTTT.

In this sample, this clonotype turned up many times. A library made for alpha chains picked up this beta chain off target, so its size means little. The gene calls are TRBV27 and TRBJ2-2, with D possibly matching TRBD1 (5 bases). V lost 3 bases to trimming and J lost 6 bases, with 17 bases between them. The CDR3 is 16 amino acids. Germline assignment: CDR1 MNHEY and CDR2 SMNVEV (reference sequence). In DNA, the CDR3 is TGTGCCAGCAGTTTTCAAGGGGTCACCAACGCCGGGGAGCTGTTTTTT. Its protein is CASSFQGVTNAGELFF.

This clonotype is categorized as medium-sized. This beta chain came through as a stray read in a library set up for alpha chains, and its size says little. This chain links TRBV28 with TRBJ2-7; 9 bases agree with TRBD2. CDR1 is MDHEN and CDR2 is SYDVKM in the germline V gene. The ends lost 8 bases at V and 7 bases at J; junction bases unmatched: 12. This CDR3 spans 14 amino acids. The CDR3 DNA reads TGTGCCAGCTACAGCGGACTAGCGATGCGGGAGCAGTACTTC. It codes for CASYSGLAMREQYF.

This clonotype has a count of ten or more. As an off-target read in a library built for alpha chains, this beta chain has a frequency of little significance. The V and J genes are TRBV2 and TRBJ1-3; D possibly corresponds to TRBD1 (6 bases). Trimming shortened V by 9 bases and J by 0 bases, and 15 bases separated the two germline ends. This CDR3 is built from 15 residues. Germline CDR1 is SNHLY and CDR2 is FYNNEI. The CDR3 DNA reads TGTGCCAGTTATACTGGACAGAGCTCTGGAAACACCATATATTTT. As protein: CASYTGQSSGNTIYF.

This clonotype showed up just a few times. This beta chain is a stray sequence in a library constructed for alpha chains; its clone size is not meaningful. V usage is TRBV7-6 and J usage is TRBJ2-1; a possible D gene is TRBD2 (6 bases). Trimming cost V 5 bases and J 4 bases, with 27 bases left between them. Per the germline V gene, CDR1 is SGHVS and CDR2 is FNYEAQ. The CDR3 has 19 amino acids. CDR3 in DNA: TGTGCCAGCAGCGCGGTGTACGGGCGGAGTAGCGGCCTGTACAATGAGCAGTTCTTC. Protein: CASSAVYGRSSGLYNEQFF.

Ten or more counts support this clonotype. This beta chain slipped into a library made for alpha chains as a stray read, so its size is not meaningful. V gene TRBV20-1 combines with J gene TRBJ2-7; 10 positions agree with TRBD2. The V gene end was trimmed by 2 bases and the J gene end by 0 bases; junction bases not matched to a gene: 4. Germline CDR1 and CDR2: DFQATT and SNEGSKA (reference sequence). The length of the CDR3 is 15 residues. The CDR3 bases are TGCAGTGCTAGAAAGCGGGAGGGAAACTCCTACGAGCAGTACTTC. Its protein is CSARKREGNSYEQYF.

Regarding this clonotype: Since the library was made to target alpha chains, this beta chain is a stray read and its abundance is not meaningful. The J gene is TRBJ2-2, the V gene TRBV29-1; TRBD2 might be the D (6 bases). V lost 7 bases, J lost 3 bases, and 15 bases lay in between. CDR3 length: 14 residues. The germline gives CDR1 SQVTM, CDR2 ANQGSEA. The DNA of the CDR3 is TGCAGCGCCCCGCTTGGGGGGTACACCGGGGAGCTGTTTTTT. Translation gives CSAPLGGYTGELFF.

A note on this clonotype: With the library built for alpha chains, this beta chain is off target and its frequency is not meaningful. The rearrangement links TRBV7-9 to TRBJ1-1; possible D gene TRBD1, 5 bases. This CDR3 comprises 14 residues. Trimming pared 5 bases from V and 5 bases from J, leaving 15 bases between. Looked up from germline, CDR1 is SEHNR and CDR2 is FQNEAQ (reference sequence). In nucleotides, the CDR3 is TGTGCCAGCAGCCGCCAGGCGGGGGAAACTGAAGCTTTCTTT. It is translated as CASSRQAGETEAFF.

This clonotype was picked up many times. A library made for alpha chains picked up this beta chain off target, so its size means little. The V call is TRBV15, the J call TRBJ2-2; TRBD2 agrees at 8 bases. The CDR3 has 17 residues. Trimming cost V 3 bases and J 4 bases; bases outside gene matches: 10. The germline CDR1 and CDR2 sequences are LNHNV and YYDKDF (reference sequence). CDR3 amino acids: CATSRPFPGLVTGELFF. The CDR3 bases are TGTGCCACCAGCAGGCCTTTTCCGGGACTAGTCACCGGGGAGCTGTTTTTT.

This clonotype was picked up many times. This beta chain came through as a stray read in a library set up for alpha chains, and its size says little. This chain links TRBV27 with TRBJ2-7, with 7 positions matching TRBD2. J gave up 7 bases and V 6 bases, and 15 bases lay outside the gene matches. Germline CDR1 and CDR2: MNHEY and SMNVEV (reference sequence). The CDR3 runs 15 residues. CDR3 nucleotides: TGTGCCAGCAGATCTCCGTCTGCGGGAGTCGCAGAGCAGTACTTC. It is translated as CASRSPSAGVAEQYF.

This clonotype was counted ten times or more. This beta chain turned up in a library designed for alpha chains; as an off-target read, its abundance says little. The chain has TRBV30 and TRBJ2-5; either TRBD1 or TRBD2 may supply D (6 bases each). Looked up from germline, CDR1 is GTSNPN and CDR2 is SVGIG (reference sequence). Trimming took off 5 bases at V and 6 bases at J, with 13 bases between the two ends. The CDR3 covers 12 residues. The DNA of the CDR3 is TGTGCCTGGGGGGGGCAGATACAGACCCAGTACTTC. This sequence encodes CAWGGQIQTQYF.